The entry below gives a single TCR beta chain sequence along with its context. Antigen unknown. The germline V gene has CDR1 SEHNR and CDR2 FQNEAQ (reference sequence). V was shortened by 1 base and J by 2 bases, with 11 bases between the two germline ends. This CDR3 has 15 residues. This sample is drawn from a study of CD4+ T cells in melanoma. Whole-study results and caveats: Diverse differentiation states were reported for melanoma neoantigen-specific CD4+ T cells.

TCRdb's copy holds only in-frame clones and misses some; the assay was immunoSEQ multiplex PCR. The sample includes some 12,000 clones, 60% to 80% seen only once; the top ten take nearly 9.5%. The gene calls are TRBV7-9 and TRBJ1-2; weak D call: TRBD1 (6 bases). The TCR comes from a human donor with melanoma. Sequenced sample: cells from a culture (not recorded whether cultured in vitro). For the CDR3, the DNA is TGTGCCAGCAGCTTAGTTTGGGGGGCCAACTATGGCTACACCTTC. Protein sequence: CASSLVWGANYGYTF.